The 13 T cell receptor beta chains reported below all come from one sample, sequenced in a study of shared clonotypes between healthy human individuals. Repertoires were generated with immunoSEQ multiplex PCR, while TCRdb's copy carries only in-frame clones and drops some. Among around 440,000 clones listed, roughly four fifths were seen once. Sequencing was done on a sample of PBMCs. The receptor source for this set is a woman aged 40 to 50 in good health. Some clones in this sample may be carry-over from other donors' samples.

This chain links TRBV4-1 with TRBJ2-1; 7 positions match TRBD2. The CDR3 extends over 13 amino acids. Unmatched junction bases numbered 10, after V lost 3 bases and J lost 14 bases. CDR1 and CDR2 from the germline V gene are MGHRA and YSYEKL. CDR3 sequence reads: CASSHRTGTKKFF. The CDR3 DNA reads TGCGCCAGCAGCCACCGAACCGGGACTAAGAAGTTCTTC.

A word on this clone: A much larger clonotype is one base distant, so this may be a read error. The chain joins TRBV13 to TRBJ2-7; D is unclear. This CDR3 has 11 amino acids. V was shortened by 6 bases and J by 3 bases, with 6 bases between the two germline ends. Germline V gene data show CDR1 as PRHDT and CDR2 as FYEKMQ (reference sequence). CDR3 in amino acids: CASSFDYEQYF. Written as DNA, the CDR3 is TGTGCCAGCAGTTTTGACTACGAGCAGTACTTC.

The chain is built from TRBV5-1 and TRBJ1-1; no definite D call. Trimming pared 5 bases from V and 0 bases from J, leaving 11 bases between. CDR3 length: 14 amino acids. Germline assignment: CDR1 SGHRS and CDR2 YFSETQ. CDR3 in DNA: TGCGCCAGCAGGTACGGAAACCTGAACACTGAAGCTTTCTTT. Translation: CASRYGNLNTEAFF.

The CDR3 DNA is TGTGCCAGCAGCCCCGGACAGGAAGAAAAACTGTTTTTT. This codes for CASSPGQEEKLFF. The rearrangement joins TRBV6-6 to TRBJ1-4; 7 positions match TRBD1. CDR1 is MNHNY, CDR2 SVGAGI, per germline (reference sequence). The CDR3 length is 13 residues. V was clipped by 6 bases and J by 8 bases; unmatched bases: 6.

This chain connects TRBV2 to TRBJ2-1; no clear D gene. The CDR3 sequence is 14 residues long. Germline lookup yields CDR1 SNHLY and CDR2 FYNNEI. Between the trimmed V and J ends, which lost 4 bases and 10 bases, there was a span of 17 bases. CDR3 DNA: TGTGCCAGCAGTGTTTACAGCGTGGGGATGGAGCAGTTCTTC. This codes for CASSVYSVGMEQFF.

To note about this clone: With only one base between it and a far larger clone, this is likely a read error. V gene TRBV6-4 combines with J gene TRBJ2-1, with D tentatively TRBD1 or TRBD2 (6 bases each). The CDR3 is 14 amino acids. Germline V CDR1 and CDR2: MRHNA, SNTAGT. The CDR3: CAGSDGGGGNEQFF. CDR3 nucleotides: TGTGCCGGCAGTGACGGGGGCGGAGGGAATGAGCAGTTCTTC.

The chain employs TRBV5-1 and TRBJ2-1; no reliable D call. V lost 2 bases and J lost 5, with 8 bases in between. The CDR3 is 13 residues long. Germline V CDR1 and CDR2: SGHRS, YFSETQ. CDR3 DNA sequence: TGCGCCAGCAGCTTAGGCAACCACAATGAGCAGTTCTTC. This codes for CASSLGNHNEQFF.

The chain joins TRBV18 to TRBJ2-1; 7 bases map to TRBD2. The junction had 3 bases not matched to a gene; V was cut back by 3 bases and J by 4 bases. This CDR3 comprises 14 residues. Germline CDR1 is KGHSH and CDR2 is LQKENI. In DNA, the CDR3 is TGTGCCAGCTCACCCAGGGAGGGGTACAATGAGCAGTTCTTC. Protein: CASSPREGYNEQFF.

Concerning this clone itself: The final CDR3 position lacks the conserved phenylalanine or tryptophan, pointing to a likely read error. The gene calls are TRBV7-8 and TRBJ1-5; 10 bases are shared with TRBD1. In germline, CDR1 is SGHVS, CDR2 FQNEAQ. This CDR3 comprises 18 residues. CDR3 amino acids: CAGSSRDRGGYSDQPQHL. Written as DNA, the CDR3 is TGTGCCGGCAGCTCCCGGGACAGGGGAGGATATAGCGATCAGCCCCAGCATCTT.

This rearrangement joins TRBV2 to TRBJ2-1; 8 positions match TRBD1. The ends lost 6 bases at V and 5 bases at J; junction bases unmatched: 15. The germline CDR1 and CDR2 sequences are SNHLY and FYNNEI. The CDR3 spans 17 residues. The CDR3 nucleotides read TGTGCCAGCAGCGCAGCCCCCCGGGACAGGAGTAACAATGAGCAGTTCTTC. It yields the protein CASSAAPRDRSNNEQFF.

The chain employs TRBV5-1 and TRBJ2-3; 7 bases fit TRBD2. The CDR3 runs to 14 residues. The ends lost 0 bases at V and 4 bases at J; junction bases unmatched: 2. The V gene's germline CDR1 is SGHRS and CDR2 YFSETQ. CDR3 sequence: CASSLGLAADTQYF. As DNA, the CDR3 is TGCGCCAGCAGCTTGGGACTAGCAGCAGATACGCAGTATTTT.

The J gene is TRBJ2-2, the V gene TRBV30, with 12 bases matching TRBD2. There are 16 residues in the CDR3. The germline CDR1 and CDR2 sequences are GTSNPN and SVGIG (reference sequence). Trimming at V came to 0 bases and at J to 7 bases, leaving 6 bases not matched to a gene. The CDR3 sequence is CAWSVWSTSGGGELFF. CDR3 nucleotide sequence: TGTGCCTGGAGTGTTTGGTCGACTAGCGGGGGCGGGGAGCTGTTTTTT.

As to this clone: An end of the junction differs from the germline gene, which may be a read error. The V call is TRBV10-3, the J call TRBJ2-7, with TRBD2 identical over 8 bases. Germline CDR1 reads ENHRY; CDR2 reads SYGVKD. The CDR3 loop spans 15 amino acids. CDR3 residues: CAILDGRAGNHEQCF. DNA for the CDR3: TGTGCCATCTTAGACGGGAGGGCCGGGAACCACGAGCAGTGCTTC.